This T cell receptor (beta chain) was identified in a study of blood T cell repertoires in COVID-19. This clone appeared once. The protocol was immunoSEQ multiplex PCR, while the TCRdb copy is restricted to in-frame clones and leaves out a portion. The sample lists some 160,000 clones, approximately 83% occurring once. This clonotype was sampled from a man aged 65-85 years who had recovered from COVID-19. The specimen sequenced was peripheral blood.

The CDR3 spells CASSSTLASGDTGELFF. CDR3 nucleotides: TGTGCCAGCAGTTCGACCCTGGCTAGCGGGGACACCGGGGAGCTGTTTTTT. The chain combines TRBV28 with TRBJ2-2; 9 bases fit TRBD2. The CDR3 is 17 amino acids. V lost 4 bases, J lost 3 bases, and 9 bases stayed unmatched. CDR1 is MDHEN and CDR2 is SYDVKM in the germline V gene.